The sample holds many counts of the clone carrying this T cell receptor (beta chain). Its antigen remains unknown. Germline lookup yields CDR1 SGHRS and CDR2 YFSETQ. Trimming stripped 4 bases from V and 4 bases from J, with 16 bases between. The CDR3 runs 15 residues. The library was built from approximately 400 ng RNA with molecular barcoded adaptors for alpha/delta and beta/gamma chains. TCRdb called the reads again in MiXCR, with one record for every CDR3 protein. The repertoire consists of around 130,000 distinct CDR3 sequences, with around 13% occurring once and the leading ten covering roughly 7.6%. This specimen comes from a study of read filtering for tumor transcriptome and immune sequencing. Whole-study context: IR-seq gave about 3.5 to 11 million TCR reads per sample; RNA-seq gave roughly 80 to 1,300. Study results and limitations: In IR-seq, single-read clonotypes were 75% to 90% of clonotypes but around 3.2% of reads. The sorted CD138-negative fraction was a mixed bone marrow immune population, not purified T cells.

This sequence originates from a donor over 35 with multiple myeloma. Material: a population of CD138-negative cells sorted from bone marrow. The chain joins TRBV5-1 to TRBJ2-3; unclear D gene. The CDR3 nucleotides read TGCGCCAGCAGCCCGAACCGGATCCTTCCAGATACGCAGTATTTT. Translating it yields CASSPNRILPDTQYF.